These 3 T cell receptor beta chains originate from one sample sequenced in a study of preoperative IRX-2 immunotherapy in early breast cancer. As for treatment: preoperative locoregional IRX-2 cytokine immunotherapy. Some clones are missing from TCRdb's copy, which holds only in-frame ones; the method was immunoSEQ multiplex PCR. This sample carries tens of thousands of clones, approximately 72% of them seen once, and the ten largest clones take under 8%. This sample comprised lymph node tissue, obtained after IRX-2 immunotherapy. These receptors all come from a human donor with breast cancer.

This clone was seen a few times. The chain recombines TRBV29-1 with TRBJ1-2; 9 bases fit TRBD1. V dropped 6 bases and J dropped 7; count of bases not matched to a gene: 6. CDR3 length: 12 amino acids. The germline CDR1 and CDR2 sequences are SQVTM and ANQGSEA. The DNA for the CDR3 is TGCAGCGTCAGACAGGGGGTGGGTGGCTACACCTTC. Protein: CSVRQGVGGYTF.

This clone turned up a few times. V and J are TRBV19 and TRBJ2-2; 9 positions match TRBD2. CDR1 LNHDA and CDR2 SQIVND come from the germline V gene (reference sequence). The CDR3 sequence is 15 residues long. V gave up 4 bases and J gave up 3 bases; unmatched junction bases: 3. The CDR3 reads CASSKGLADTGELFF. The CDR3 DNA follows: TGTGCCAGTAGTAAGGGACTAGCRGACACCGGGGAGCTGTTTTTT.

This clone was seen once. The rearrangement uses TRBV5-1 and TRBJ2-1; tentatively, D is TRBD2 (5 bases). Germline V gene lookup returns CDR1 SGHRS and CDR2 YFSETQ. Trimming shortened V by 0 bases and J by 10 bases, and 14 bases separated the two germline ends. The CDR3 contains 14 residues. The CDR3 protein is CASSLAGDREEQFF. The CDR3 coding sequence is TGCGCCAGCAGCTTGGCCGGGGATCGAGAGGAGCAGTTCTTC.